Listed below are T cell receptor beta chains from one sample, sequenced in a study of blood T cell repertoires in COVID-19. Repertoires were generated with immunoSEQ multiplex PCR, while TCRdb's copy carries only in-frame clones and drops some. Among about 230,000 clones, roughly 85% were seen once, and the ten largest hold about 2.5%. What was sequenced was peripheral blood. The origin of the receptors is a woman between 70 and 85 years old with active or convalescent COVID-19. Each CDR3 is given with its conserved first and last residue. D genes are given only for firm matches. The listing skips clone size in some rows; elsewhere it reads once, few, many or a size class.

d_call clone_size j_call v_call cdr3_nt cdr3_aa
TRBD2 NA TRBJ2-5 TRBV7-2 TGTGCCAGCAGCGCCGTCAGCGGGAGGAGTGAGACCCAGTACTTC CASSAVSGRSETQYF
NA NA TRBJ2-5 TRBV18 TGTGCCAGCTCACCACCCCGGGGAGAGACCCAGTACTTC CASSPPRGETQYF
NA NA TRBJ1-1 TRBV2 TGTGCCAGCAGCGATCAGGGAGGATACACTGAAGCTTTCTTT CASSDQGGYTEAFF
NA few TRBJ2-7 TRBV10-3 TGTGCCATCAGTGAGTCTCACTACGAGCAGTACTTC CAISESHYEQYF
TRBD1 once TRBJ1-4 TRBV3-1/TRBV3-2 TGTGCCAGCAGCCCTCCGGGACAGGGAAATGAAAAACTGTTTTTT CASSPPGQGNEKLFF
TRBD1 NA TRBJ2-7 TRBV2 TGTGCCAGCAGAGTTCGACAGGGTGAGGCTTACGAGCAGTACTTC CASRVRQGEAYEQYF
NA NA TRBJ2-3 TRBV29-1 TGCAGCGTTGAGCGGGACCACACAGATACGCAGTATTTT CSVERDHTDTQYF
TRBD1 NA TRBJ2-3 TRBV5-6 TGTGCCAGCAGCGAGGACAGGGCCTATACGCAGTATTTT CASSEDRAYTQYF
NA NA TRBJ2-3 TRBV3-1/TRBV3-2 TGTGCCAGCAGCCAAGATACCCCGTTTGGGGGCCCTAGCACAGATACGCAGTATTTT CASSQDTPFGGPSTDTQYF
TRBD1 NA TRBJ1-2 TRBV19 TGTGCCAGTAGTAGGGGACAGCCAAATGGCTACACCTTC CASSRGQPNGYTF
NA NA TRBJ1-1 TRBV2 TGTGCCAGCAGTTTCGGACAGCGCGCAGGGGACGGTGAAGCTTTCTTT CASSFGQRAGDGEAFF
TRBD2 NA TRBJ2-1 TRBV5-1 TGCGCCAGCAGCTTGGCCATTGGCGGGGGAGGCGAGCAGTTCTTC CASSLAIGGGGEQFF
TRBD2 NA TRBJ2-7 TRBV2 TGTGCCAGCAGTCCCGGGGGGGACGAGCAGTACTTC CASSPGGDEQYF
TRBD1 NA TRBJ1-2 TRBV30 TGTGCCTGGAGTGTGGAGAGGACAGGGGGGAAGGAGGGCTACACCTTC CAWSVERTGGKEGYTF
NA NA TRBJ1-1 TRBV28 TGTGCCAGCAGTTTATTTAGCACTGAAGCTTTCTTT CASSLFSTEAFF
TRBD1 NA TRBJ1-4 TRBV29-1 TGCAGCGTTGAAGTGGGACAGGGGGTGAGAACTGAAAAACTGTTTTTT CSVEVGQGVRTEKLFF
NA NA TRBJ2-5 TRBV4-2 TGTGCCAGCAGCGGACAGAGATCTCAAGAGACCCAGTACTTC CASSGQRSQETQYF
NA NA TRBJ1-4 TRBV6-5 TGTGCCAGCATACCCCGGGAAAAACTGTTTTTT CASIPREKLFF
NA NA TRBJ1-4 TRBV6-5 TGTGCCAGCAGTTACGCGTGGGGGGGTAATGAAAAACTGTTTTTT CASSYAWGGNEKLFF
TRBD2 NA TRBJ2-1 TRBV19 TGTGCCAGTACCCCTAGCGGGAGTAAGTTCTTC CASTPSGSKFF
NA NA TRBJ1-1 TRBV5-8 TGTGCCAGCAGCTTGATAACAGCGAACACTGAAGCTTTCTTT CASSLITANTEAFF
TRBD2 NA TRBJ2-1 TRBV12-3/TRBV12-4 TGTGCCAGCGGACGTTTAGCGGGATTTGAGCAGTTCTTC CASGRLAGFEQFF
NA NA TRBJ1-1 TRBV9 TGTGCCAGCAGCCCAAGGCCCCTGGTGGAGACTGAAGCTTTCTTT CASSPRPLVETEAFF
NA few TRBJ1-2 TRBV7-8 TGTGCCAGCAGTCAACATACCAACTATGGCTACACCTTC CASSQHTNYGYTF
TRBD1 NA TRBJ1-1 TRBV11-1 TGTGCCAGCAGCTCGGGGCGTTCCACCGACAGGGTACGAGCTTTCTTT CASSSGRSTDRVRAFF
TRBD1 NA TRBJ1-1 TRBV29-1 TGCAGCGTTGAGGGGGACAGGGGTGACACTGAAGCTTTCTTT CSVEGDRGDTEAFF
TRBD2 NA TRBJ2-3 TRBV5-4 TGTGCCAGCAGCTTGTTGCGGGGGGACTTCACAGATACGCAGTATTTT CASSLLRGDFTDTQYF
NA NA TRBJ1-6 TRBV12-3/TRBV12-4 TGTGCCAGCAGCCTGACAGTTAATTCACCCCTCCACTTT CASSLTVNSPLHF
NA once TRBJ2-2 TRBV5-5 TGTGCCAGCAGCCTGGGTGCGGGCACGAACACCGGGGAGCTGTTTTTT CASSLGAGTNTGELFF
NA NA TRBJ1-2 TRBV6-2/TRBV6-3 TGTGCCAGCAGTTACCGGGAGATCTATGGCTACACCTTC CASSYREIYGYTF
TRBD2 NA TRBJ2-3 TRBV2 TGTGCCACCAAGGGCCTAGCGGGAGGAGATACGCAGTATTTT CATKGLAGGDTQYF
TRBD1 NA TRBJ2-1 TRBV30 TGTGCCGGGAGGGACAGGGGGTTGTATGAGCAGTTCTTC CAGRDRGLYEQFF
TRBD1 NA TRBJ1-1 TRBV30 TGTGCCTGGTCTCGCGACAGGGTCCACACTGAAGCTTTCTTT CAWSRDRVHTEAFF
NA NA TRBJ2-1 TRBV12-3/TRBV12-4 TGTGCCAGCACAGGGGGGAGAGGGGGGAAGCAGTTCTTC CASTGGRGGKQFF
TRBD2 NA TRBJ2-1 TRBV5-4 TGTGCCAGCAGCTTTGCGGGACTAGGGGGGAATGAGCAGTTCTTC CASSFAGLGGNEQFF
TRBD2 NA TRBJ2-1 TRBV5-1 TGCGCCAGCAGCTTGGTTAGCGGGAGATCCTACAATGAGCAGTTCTTC CASSLVSGRSYNEQFF
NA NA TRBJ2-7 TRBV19 TGTGCCAGTAGTATCTCGGGGAGTAGGTCCTACGAGCAGTACTTC CASSISGSRSYEQYF
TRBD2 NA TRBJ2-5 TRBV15 TGTGCCACCAGCCCCCGCGGGGGACTAGCGGTCCAAGAGACCCAGTACTTC CATSPRGGLAVQETQYF
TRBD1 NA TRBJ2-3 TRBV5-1 TGCGCCACTTCCAGGGGGCTGGGGTTTGGAGATACGCAGTATTTT CATSRGLGFGDTQYF
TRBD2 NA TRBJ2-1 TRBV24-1 TGTGCCACCAGTGGCGGCGAGCGGGAGTTGTATTGGTCCAATGAGCAGTTCTTC CATSGGERELYWSNEQFF
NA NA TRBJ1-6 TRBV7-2 TGTGCCAGCACCTTAACAGCCAATTCACCCCTCCACTTT CASTLTANSPLHF
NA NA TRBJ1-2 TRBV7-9 TGTGCCAGCAGCCCGGAGGGGAACTATGGCTACACCTTC CASSPEGNYGYTF
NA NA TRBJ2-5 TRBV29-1 TGCAGCGTTCGTGTGACACAGGGACACGGAGAGACCCAGTACTTC CSVRVTQGHGETQYF
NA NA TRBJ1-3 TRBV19 TGTGCCAGTAGAGGGATGGAGGGGAGGTCCGGAAACACCATATATTTT CASRGMEGRSGNTIYF
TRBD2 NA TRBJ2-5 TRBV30 TGTGCCTGGAGGTTAGCGGGGGCTCAAGAGACCCAGTACTTC CAWRLAGAQETQYF
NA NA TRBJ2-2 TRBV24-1 TGTGCCACCAGCCCCGACAGATACACCGGGGAGCTGTTTTTT CATSPDRYTGELFF
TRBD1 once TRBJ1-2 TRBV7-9 TGTGCCAGCAGCCCGCCATCTTACAGGGGCGTAGGGGATGGCTACACCTTC CASSPPSYRGVGDGYTF
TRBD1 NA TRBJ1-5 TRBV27 TGTGCCAGCAGTTTGCTGCCACAGGGGAAGGTTTGGCCCCAGCATTTT CASSLLPQGKVWPQHF